Given below is one T cell receptor beta chain in context. Here immunoSEQ multiplex PCR was the method, and the copy in TCRdb shows in-frame clones only, minus some. The table includes some 810 clones, about 28% detected once. V shed 0 bases and J shed 7 bases, with 16 bases lying between them. The CDR3 loop spans 15 amino acids. Germline V gene data show CDR1 as SGHRS and CDR2 as YFSETQ. This specimen comes from a study of T cells in localized non-small cell lung cancer. The chain couples TRBV5-1 to TRBJ1-1, with D unresolved. The sample consisted of lung tumor tissue, taken before any cancer treatment. This TCR was recovered from a female donor of 60 years or more with stage I squamous cell lung carcinoma. CDR3 in DNA: TGCGCCAGCAGCTTGGAGGGTACTCCGAGTGTTGAAGCTTTCTTT. It encodes CASSLEGTPSVEAFF.